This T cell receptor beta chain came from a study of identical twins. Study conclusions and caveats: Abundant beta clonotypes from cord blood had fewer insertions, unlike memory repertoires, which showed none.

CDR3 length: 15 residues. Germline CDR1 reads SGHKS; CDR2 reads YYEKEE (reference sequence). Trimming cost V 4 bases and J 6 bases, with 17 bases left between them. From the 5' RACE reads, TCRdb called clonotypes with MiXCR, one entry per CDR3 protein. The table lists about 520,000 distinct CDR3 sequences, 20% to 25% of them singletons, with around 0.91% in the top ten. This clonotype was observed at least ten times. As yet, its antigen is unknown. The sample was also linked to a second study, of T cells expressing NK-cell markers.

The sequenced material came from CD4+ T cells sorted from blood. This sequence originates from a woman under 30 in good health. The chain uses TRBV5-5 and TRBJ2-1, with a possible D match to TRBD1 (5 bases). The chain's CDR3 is CASSPPPRDINEQFF. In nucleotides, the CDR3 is TGTGCCAGCAGCCCTCCTCCCAGGGATATCAATGAGCAGTTCTTC.